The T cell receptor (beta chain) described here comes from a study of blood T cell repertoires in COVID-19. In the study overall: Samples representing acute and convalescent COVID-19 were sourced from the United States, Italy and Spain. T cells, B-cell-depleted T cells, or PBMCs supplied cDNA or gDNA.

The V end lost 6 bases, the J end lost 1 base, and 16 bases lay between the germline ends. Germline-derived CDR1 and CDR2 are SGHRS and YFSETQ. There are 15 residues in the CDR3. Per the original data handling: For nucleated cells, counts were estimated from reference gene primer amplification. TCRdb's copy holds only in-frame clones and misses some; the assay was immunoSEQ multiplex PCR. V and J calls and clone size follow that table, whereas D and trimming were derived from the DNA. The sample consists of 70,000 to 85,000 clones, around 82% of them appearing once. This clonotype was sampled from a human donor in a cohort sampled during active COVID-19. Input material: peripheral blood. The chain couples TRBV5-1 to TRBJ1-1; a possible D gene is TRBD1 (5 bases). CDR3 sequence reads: CASTWGSGENTEAFF. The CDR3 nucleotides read TGCGCCAGCACATGGGGGTCGGGAGAGAACACTGAAGCTTTCTTT.